This entry lists 19 T cell receptor beta chains sequenced from one sample in a study of Tregs in tolerant kidney transplant recipients. Data came from immunoSEQ multiplex PCR; TCRdb stores just in-frame clones and leaves some out. The sample yields 200,000 to 300,000 clones, approximately 83% seen once. The specimen was CD4+ T cells from blood. Receptors originate from a human donor in good health.

The chain recombines TRBV27 with TRBJ1-1, with D possibly TRBD1 on 6 matching bases. Trimming stripped 8 bases from V and 4 bases from J, with 14 bases between. From germline, CDR1 is MNHEY and CDR2 SMNVEV (reference sequence). The CDR3 has 13 residues. CDR3 sequence: CASGRKGGTEAFF. For the CDR3, the DNA is TGTGCCAGCGGACGGAAAGGGGGCACTGAAGCTTTCTTT.

The rearrangement links TRBV7-2 to TRBJ2-1; possible D gene TRBD1, 6 bases. This CDR3 spans 16 amino acids. V was clipped by 5 bases and J by 1 base, with 15 bases between them. The germline V gene has CDR1 SGHTA and CDR2 FQGNSA. The CDR3 spells CASSGQSGVSYNEQFF. The CDR3 bases are TGTGCCAGCAGCGGCCAGTCAGGGGTGTCCTACAATGAGCAGTTCTTC. Based on the CDR3 plus reference TRBV7-2 and TRBJ2-1, the full variable domain is GAGVSQSPSNKVTEKGKDVELRCDPISGHTALYWYRQSLGQGLEFLIYFQGNSAPDKSGLPSDRFSAERTGGSVSTLTIQRTQQEDSAVYLCASSGQSGVSYNEQFFGPGTRLTVL.

The chain links TRBV5-4 to TRBJ1-3, with a possible D match to TRBD1 (6 bases). The CDR3 covers 16 residues. Germline CDR1 and CDR2: SGHNT and YYREEE (reference sequence). V was cut by 3 bases and J by 4 bases, with 17 bases left in between. CDR3 in amino acids: CASSSPGGRPGNTIYF. CDR3 nucleotides: TGTGCCAGCAGCTCCCCGGGGGGCAGACCAGGAAACACCATATATTTT.

The V gene is TRBV19, the J gene TRBJ1-2, with D uncertain. With 4 bases removed from V and 2 bases from J, the gap between germline ends came to 11 bases. Germline assignment: CDR1 LNHDA and CDR2 SQIVND (reference sequence). This CDR3 is 14 amino acids long. CDR3 bases: TGTGCCAGTAGTACAGGCAGGCCCAACTATGGCTACACCTTC. Translation: CASSTGRPNYGYTF.

CDR3: CATARGGTGVNSPLHF. The CDR3, as DNA: TGTGCCACCGCGCGCGGGGGGACAGGGGTTAATTCACCCCTCCACTTT. V gene TRBV19 combines with J gene TRBJ1-6; 10 bases line up with TRBD1. J gave up 6 bases and V 10 bases, and 12 bases lay outside the gene matches. Germline lookup yields CDR1 LNHDA and CDR2 SQIVND (reference sequence). This CDR3 spans 16 amino acids.

The gene calls are TRBV5-4 and TRBJ2-7; no firm D call. Germline loops: CDR1 SGHNT, CDR2 YYREEE (reference sequence). The CDR3 extends over 13 amino acids. The ends were cut back, 0 bases at V and 6 bases at J, with 10 bases in the middle. The DNA for the CDR3 is TGTGCCAGCAGCTTGGAAGGTGCCTCCGAGCAGTACTTC. Its translation is CASSLEGASEQYF.

The chain recombines TRBV5-5 with TRBJ1-2; D unresolved. Trimming stripped 2 bases from V and 3 bases from J, with 8 bases between. This CDR3 is built from 13 residues. Per germline, CDR1 SGHKS and CDR2 YYEKEE (reference sequence). The CDR3 DNA reads TGTGCCAGCAGCTTAGGAACAGACTATGGCTACACCTTC. It specifies CASSLGTDYGYTF.

V is TRBV18 and J is TRBJ2-7, with 8 bases lining up with TRBD1. This CDR3 is 14 amino acids long. V shed 2 bases and J 4 bases; nucleotides not matched to a gene: 4. Germline assignment: CDR1 KGHSH and CDR2 LQKENI. The CDR3 loop is CASSPDRGRYEQYF. CDR3 DNA: TGTGCCAGCTCACCAGACAGGGGACGGTACGAGCAGTACTTC. The full variable domain, its missing parts supplied by reference TRBV18 and TRBJ2-7, is NAGVMQNPRHLVRRRGQEARLRCSPMKGHSHVYWYRQLPEEGLKFMVYLQKENIIDESGMPKERFSAEFPKEGPSILRIQQVVRGDSAAYFCASSPDRGRYEQYFGPGTRLTVT.

V usage is TRBV4-1 and J usage is TRBJ2-4; unclear D gene. V was pared by 4 bases and J by 0 bases, with 10 bases between. The CDR3 runs to 15 residues. CDR1 and CDR2 from the germline V gene are MGHRA and YSYEKL. The CDR3 DNA sequence: TGCGCCAGCAGCCTGCTCCAAGTAGCCAAAAACATTCAGTACTTC. Translated, it gives CASSLLQVAKNIQYF.

The chain carries TRBV2 and TRBJ2-7, with TRBD1 identical over 12 bases. CDR3 length: 15 amino acids. CDR1 is SNHLY and CDR2 is FYNNEI in the germline V gene. V lost 4 bases to trimming and J lost 4 bases; unmatched junction nucleotides: 5. The CDR3 spells CASSAGQGAAYEQYF. The CDR3 coding sequence is TGTGCCAGCAGTGCGGGACAGGGGGCGGCTTACGAGCAGTACTTC. The whole variable domain, remainder taken from reference TRBV2 and TRBJ2-7, is EPEVTQTPSHQVTQMGQEVILRCVPISNHLYFYWYRQILGQKVEFLVSFYNNEISEKSEIFDDQFSVERPDGSNFTLKIRSTKLEDSAMYFCASSAGQGAAYEQYFGPGTRLTVT.

This clone was found a few times. This chain links TRBV6-1 with TRBJ2-7; D not certain. CDR1 MNHNS and CDR2 SASEGT come from the germline V gene. This CDR3 is 14 amino acids long. The V gene lost 1 base and the J gene lost 2 bases, with 9 bases spanning the gap. The CDR3 DNA sequence: TGTGCCAGCAGTGAAGGCGGCGGAACCTACGAGCAGTACTTC. Protein sequence: CASSEGGGTYEQYF.

The chain recombines TRBV27 with TRBJ2-2; tentatively, D is TRBD2 (5 bases). The germline V gene encodes CDR1 MNHEY and CDR2 SMNVEV (reference sequence). V was shortened by 2 bases and J by 0 bases, with 13 bases between the two germline ends. The CDR3 covers 17 residues. The CDR3 bases are TGTGCCAGCAGTTTAGACACGGGGTACGCGAACACCGGGGAGCTGTTTTTT. Residues: CASSLDTGYANTGELFF.

The chain employs TRBV5-6 and TRBJ1-6, with D hard to call. Trimming left V 0 bases short and J 10 bases short, with 8 bases between. Germline V gene lookup returns CDR1 SGHDT and CDR2 YYEEEE. CDR3 length: 13 residues. CDR3: CASSLAGFSPLHF. The CDR3 nucleotides are TGTGCCAGCAGCTTGGCCGGGTTCTCACCCCTCCACTTT.

The chain links TRBV6-5 to TRBJ2-7; D might be TRBD1 (5 bases). The V and J ends lost 5 bases and 5 bases respectively, with 13 bases between them. The CDR3 is 13 amino acids. Germline V gene lookup returns CDR1 MNHEY and CDR2 SVGAGI. The CDR3 DNA follows: TGTGCCAGCAGTGAACAAACAGGTCACGAGCAGTACTTC. It codes for CASSEQTGHEQYF.

V gene TRBV5-4 combines with J gene TRBJ2-3; TRBD2 matches 12 bases. Germline V CDR1 and CDR2: SGHNT, YYREEE (reference sequence). This CDR3 contains 16 residues. V was clipped by 4 bases and J by 5 bases; unmatched bases: 8. CDR3 sequence (DNA): TGTGCCAGCAGCCCCGGACTAGCGGGGAGAGGAGATACGCAGTATTTT. This sequence encodes CASSPGLAGRGDTQYF.

This clone was observed once. The gene calls are TRBV5-4 and TRBJ2-1; TRBD2 matches 12 bases. Germline CDR1 reads SGHNT; CDR2 reads YYREEE (reference sequence). Germline trimming cut 4 bases from V and 3 bases from J; bases unmatched to any gene: 2. The CDR3 is 15 amino acids. The CDR3 loop reads CASSGGLAGYNEQFF. CDR3 nucleotides: TGTGCCAGCAGCGGGGGACTAGCGGGCTACAATGAGCAGTTCTTC.

The chain recombines TRBV5-5 with TRBJ2-7; D is uncertain. CDR3 length: 13 amino acids. The germline V and J ends were trimmed by 0 bases and 6 bases, with 10 bases remaining between them. Germline V gene sequence: CDR1 SGHKS, CDR2 YYEKEE (reference sequence). CDR3 coding DNA: TGTGCCAGCAGCTTGGGAAGGAATCCCGAGCAGTACTTC. Amino acids: CASSLGRNPEQYF.

The genes are TRBV19 and TRBJ2-1; 8 nucleotides line up with TRBD1. CDR3 length: 13 residues. Germline V gene sequence: CDR1 LNHDA, CDR2 SQIVND (reference sequence). The V segment lost 7 bases and the J segment 9 bases; nucleotides outside the gene matches: 8. The CDR3 here is CASTIDRGTEQFF. CDR3 DNA sequence: TGTGCCAGTACCATTGACAGGGGCACTGAGCAGTTCTTC.

The chain combines TRBV7-9 with TRBJ1-1, with TRBD1 identical over 9 bases. This CDR3 is built from 17 residues. Germline V CDR1 and CDR2: SEHNR, FQNEAQ (reference sequence). The V and J ends lost 5 bases and 5 bases, in that order; junction bases with no gene match: 15. This CDR3 is CASSPGGTGPGRTEAFF. The CDR3 DNA sequence: TGTGCCAGCAGCCCGGGAGGGACAGGGCCGGGGAGGACTGAAGCTTTCTTT.